This paragraph covers one T cell receptor beta chain sequence. This specimen includes other DNA sequences encoding the same CDR3. These data belong to a study of blood T cell repertoires in COVID-19. Study at large: Collection of acute and convalescent COVID-19 samples took place in the United States, Italy and Spain.

Original analysis: Quantification of nucleated cells was approximated via reference gene primer amplification. The method was immunoSEQ multiplex PCR; TCRdb's version includes in-frame clones alone and lacks a portion of them. V, J and clone size were drawn from that table, and D and trimming were deduced from the DNA. The repertoire holds fewer than 350,000 clones, with around 87% as singletons. The sequence derives from a woman aged 25 to 39 who had recovered from COVID-19. The sample consisted of peripheral blood.

The CDR3 DNA reads as TGCGCCAGCAGCTTAGCGGGAGGGGAGACCCAGTACTTC. Translating gives CASSLAGGETQYF. The rearrangement joins TRBV5-1 to TRBJ2-5, with TRBD2 identical over 10 bases. Germline V gene lookup returns CDR1 SGHRS and CDR2 YFSETQ. This CDR3 region has 13 residues. J gave up 5 bases and V 2 bases, and 0 bases lay outside the gene matches.